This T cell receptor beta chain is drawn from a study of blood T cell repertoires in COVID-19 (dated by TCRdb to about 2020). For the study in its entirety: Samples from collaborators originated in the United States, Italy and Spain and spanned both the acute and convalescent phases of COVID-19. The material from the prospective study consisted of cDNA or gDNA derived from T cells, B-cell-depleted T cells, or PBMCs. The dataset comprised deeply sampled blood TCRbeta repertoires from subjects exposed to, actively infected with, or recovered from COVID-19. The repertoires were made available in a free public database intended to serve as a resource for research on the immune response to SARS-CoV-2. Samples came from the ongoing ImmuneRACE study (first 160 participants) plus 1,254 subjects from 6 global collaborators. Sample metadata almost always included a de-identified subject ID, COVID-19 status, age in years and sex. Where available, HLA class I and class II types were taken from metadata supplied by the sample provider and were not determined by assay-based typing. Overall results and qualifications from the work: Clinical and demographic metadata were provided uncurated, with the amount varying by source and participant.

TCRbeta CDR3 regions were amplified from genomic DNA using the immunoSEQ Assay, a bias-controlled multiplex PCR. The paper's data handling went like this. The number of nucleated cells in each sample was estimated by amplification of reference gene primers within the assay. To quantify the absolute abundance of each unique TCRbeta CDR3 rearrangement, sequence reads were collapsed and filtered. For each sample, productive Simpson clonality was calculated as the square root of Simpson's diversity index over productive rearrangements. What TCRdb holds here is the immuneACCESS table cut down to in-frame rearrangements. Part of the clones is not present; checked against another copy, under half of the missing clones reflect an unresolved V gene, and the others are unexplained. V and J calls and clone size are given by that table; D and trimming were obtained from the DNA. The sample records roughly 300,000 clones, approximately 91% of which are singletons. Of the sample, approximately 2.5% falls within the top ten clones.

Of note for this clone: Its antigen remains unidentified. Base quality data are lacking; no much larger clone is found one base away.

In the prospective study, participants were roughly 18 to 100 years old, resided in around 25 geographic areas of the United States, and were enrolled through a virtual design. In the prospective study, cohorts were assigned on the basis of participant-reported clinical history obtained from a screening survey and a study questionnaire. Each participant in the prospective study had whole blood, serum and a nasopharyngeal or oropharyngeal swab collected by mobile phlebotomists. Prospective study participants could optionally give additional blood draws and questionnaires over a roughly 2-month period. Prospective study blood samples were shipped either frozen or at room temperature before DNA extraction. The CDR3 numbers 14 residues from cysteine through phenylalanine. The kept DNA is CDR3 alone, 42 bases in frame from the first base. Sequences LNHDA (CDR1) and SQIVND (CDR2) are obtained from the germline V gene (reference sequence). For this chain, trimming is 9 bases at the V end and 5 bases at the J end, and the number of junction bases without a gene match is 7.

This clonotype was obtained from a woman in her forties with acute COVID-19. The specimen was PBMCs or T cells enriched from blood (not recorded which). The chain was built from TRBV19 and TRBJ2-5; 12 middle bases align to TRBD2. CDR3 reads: CASTTSGSRETQYF. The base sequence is TGTGCCAGCACGACTAGCGGGAGCAGGGAGACCCAGTACTTC.